The 5 T cell receptor beta chains given below trace back to one sample, sequenced in a study of T cell responses to AZD1222 COVID-19 vaccine. Measured with immunoSEQ multiplex PCR; TCRdb has only the in-frame clones, and not every one. The data show over 95,000 clones, approximately 90% seen once. The specimen was peripheral blood, collected on day 0 of AZD1222 vaccination. The receptors here all came from an adult in good health.

The V call is TRBV3-1 (or the pseudogene TRBV3-2), the J call TRBJ1-2; 11 bases are a match to TRBD1. Germline V gene lookup returns CDR1 LGHDT and CDR2 YNNKEL (reference sequence). With V trimmed by 5 bases and J by 6 bases, 11 bases remained unmatched. CDR3 length: 16 amino acids. CDR3 sequence (DNA): TGTGCCAGCAGCGAACTGGGGACAGGGGGTTGGGATGGCTACACCTTC. Translated, it gives CASSELGTGGWDGYTF.

The rearrangement joins TRBV2 to TRBJ2-3; D possibly corresponds to TRBD2 (6 bases). Trimming stripped 6 bases from V and 1 base from J, with 11 bases between. This CDR3 has 14 amino acids. The germline V gene has CDR1 SNHLY and CDR2 FYNNEI. The DNA for the CDR3 is TGTGCCAGCAGGCGACTAGGGGGCACAGATACGCAGTATTTT. Translated: CASRRLGGTDTQYF.

The rearrangement links TRBV5-4 to TRBJ2-5; 8 positions match TRBD1. V was clipped by 0 bases and J by 1 base; unmatched bases: 5. The CDR3 runs to 16 residues. The germline CDR1 and CDR2 sequences are SGHNT and YYREEE (reference sequence). Here the CDR3 DNA reads TGTGCCAGCAGCTTGGGCCGGACAGGGTTCCAAGAGACCCAGTACTTC. Translated: CASSLGRTGFQETQYF.

The genes are TRBV7-6 and TRBJ1-1, with D tentatively TRBD1 (5 bases). Trimming cost V 5 bases and J 4 bases, with 17 bases left between them. This CDR3 has 15 residues. Germline loops: CDR1 SGHVS, CDR2 FNYEAQ. The CDR3: CASSEKASGLTEAFF. The CDR3 DNA follows: TGTGCCAGCAGCGAAAAGGCGTCAGGGCTCACTGAAGCTTTCTTT.

This chain connects TRBV13 to TRBJ2-7, with 11 bases identical to TRBD2. The trim removed 4 bases at V and 5 bases at J, leaving 4 bases unmatched. The CDR3 is 14 amino acids. Germline lookup yields CDR1 PRHDT and CDR2 FYEKMQ (reference sequence). CDR3 in amino acids: CASSSGLAEHEQYF. DNA for the CDR3: TGTGCCAGCAGCTCGGGACTAGCGGAGCACGAGCAGTACTTC.